Below are 17 T cell receptor beta chains sequenced from a single sample in a study of cytomegalovirus exposure and HLA in healthy donors. Primers for the PCR totalled 60 Vbeta and 13 Jbeta. Assay used: immunoSEQ multiplex PCR; TCRdb lists only in-frame clones, some missing. The listing contains approximately 190,000 clones. The sequenced material came from PBMCs. These receptors were taken from a man aged 30 to 45 in good health and CMV-seronegative.

The chain has TRBV11-2 and TRBJ2-1; 8 positions match TRBD2. Losses at the gene ends were 5 bases for V and 0 bases for J; bases not matched to a gene: 12. CDR1 and CDR2 (germline): SGHAT, FQNNGV. The CDR3 runs 18 residues. The CDR3 nucleotides are TGTGCCAGCAGCCCGTACTTGGGTACTAGCGGCTCCTACAATGAGCAGTTCTTC. Translation gives CASSPYLGTSGSYNEQFF.

This chain joins TRBV7-2 and TRBJ2-1; possibly TRBD2 for D (5 bases). This CDR3 contains 13 residues. Per the germline V gene, CDR1 is SGHTA and CDR2 is FQGNSA. V was shortened by 3 bases and J by 5 bases, with 8 bases between the two germline ends. The CDR3 DNA follows: TGTGCCAGCAGCTTTGGGGAGAACAATGAGCAGTTCTTC. Encoded protein: CASSFGENNEQFF.

The rearrangement links TRBV19 to TRBJ2-3, with 8 nucleotides matching TRBD1. The germline gives CDR1 LNHDA, CDR2 SQIVND (reference sequence). Trimming removed 3 bases from V and 2 bases from J; junction bases left unmatched: 4. The CDR3 extends over 15 amino acids. CDR3 sequence (DNA): TGTGCCAGTAGTATCGGGACAGGCCACACAGATACGCAGTATTTT. Its protein product is CASSIGTGHTDTQYF.

The gene calls are TRBV19 and TRBJ2-7, with 12 bases identical to TRBD1. Trimming removed 4 bases from V and 6 bases from J; junction bases left unmatched: 4. Germline lookup yields CDR1 LNHDA and CDR2 SQIVND (reference sequence). The length of the CDR3 is 14 residues. CDR3 sequence: CASSTGQGASEQYF. DNA of the CDR3: TGTGCCAGTAGTACGGGACAGGGGGCCAGCGAGCAGTACTTC.

This sequence joins TRBV27 and TRBJ2-7, with D maybe TRBD2 (5 bases). Trimming removed 4 bases from V and 0 bases from J, with 10 bases in between. Germline V gene data show CDR1 as MNHEY and CDR2 as SMNVEV (reference sequence). The CDR3 consists of 14 residues. The CDR3 sequence: CASSSLGGSYEQYF. CDR3 nucleotide sequence: TGTGCCAGCAGTTCGTTAGGAGGCTCCTACGAGCAGTACTTC.

In regard to this clone: The germline gene is not matched at one end of the junction; a read error may be the cause. This sequence joins TRBV29-1 and TRBJ2-7; 9 nucleotides agree with TRBD2. The CDR3 consists of 15 residues. Germline V gene lookup returns CDR1 SQVTM and CDR2 ANQGSEA. The CDR3 loop is CSVVILAGSSYEQNF. The CDR3, as DNA: TGCAGCGTTGTGATCCTAGCGGGAAGCTCCTACGAGCAGAACTTC.

This rearrangement joins TRBV19 to TRBJ2-7; D not certain. Germline-derived CDR1 and CDR2 are LNHDA and SQIVND (reference sequence). CDR3 size: 13 residues. V shed 8 bases and J shed 3 bases, with 14 bases lying between them. The CDR3 DNA is TGTGCCAGTTCTACCAAGATCCACTACGAGCAGTACTTC. Amino acids: CASSTKIHYEQYF.

The chain links TRBV28 to TRBJ2-7, with D unresolved. The CDR3 loop spans 12 amino acids. Germline V gives CDR1 MDHEN, CDR2 SYDVKM. The V gene lost 6 bases and the J gene lost 3 bases, with 9 bases spanning the gap. CDR3 sequence reads: CASSLTVYEQYF. Here the CDR3 DNA reads TGTGCCAGCAGCCTTACGGTCTACGAGCAGTACTTC.

The chain links TRBV12-5 to TRBJ2-3; D is undetermined. The V gene lost 0 bases and the J gene lost 1 base, with 5 bases spanning the gap. Germline assignment: CDR1 LGHNT and CDR2 FRNRAP. This CDR3 is built from 14 residues. The CDR3 sequence is CASGLVTGTDTQYF. CDR3 DNA sequence: TGTGCTAGTGGTTTGGTCACGGGCACAGATACGCAGTATTTT.

The J gene is TRBJ2-7, the V gene TRBV18; D not certain. The CDR3 has 14 amino acids. Looked up from germline, CDR1 is KGHSH and CDR2 is LQKENI. V dropped 3 bases and J dropped 6 bases, with 15 bases sitting between them. The CDR3 sequence: CASSPMETSVEQYF. CDR3 DNA sequence: TGTGCCAGCTCACCTATGGAGACTTCAGTCGAGCAGTACTTC.

V gene TRBV18 combines with J gene TRBJ1-6, with TRBD1 identical over 7 bases. The CDR3 runs 14 residues. Germline V CDR1 and CDR2: KGHSH, LQKENI. Trimming cost V 4 bases and J 9 bases; bases outside gene matches: 6. The CDR3 DNA reads TGTGCCAGCTCACGCGGACAGGATGGTTCACCCCTCCACTTT. It codes for CASSRGQDGSPLHF.

CDR3 sequence reads: CASRQQPGTGLAGGTYNEQFF. CDR3 sequence (DNA): TGCGCCAGCAGACAACAACCCGGGACAGGGCTTGCGGGGGGCACCTACAATGAGCAGTTCTTC. V gene TRBV23-1 combines with J gene TRBJ2-1, with D perhaps TRBD1 (9 bases). TRBV23-1 is placed among ORFs of uncertain function. Trimming removed 6 bases from V and 2 bases from J, with 32 bases in between. The CDR3 runs 21 residues.

The V gene is TRBV6-1, the J gene TRBJ2-5; 9 nucleotides line up with TRBD2. The DNA end lines up better with TRBJ2-7; the J call may be wrong. Germline CDR1 MNHNS, CDR2 SASEGT. CDR3 size: 15 residues. CDR3 DNA sequence: TGTGCCAGCAGTGAAAGCCTAGCGGGGCCCTACGAGCAGTACTTC. Its translation: CASSESLAGPYEQYF.

The rearrangement uses TRBV28 and TRBJ2-7; 7 bases match TRBD1. The CDR3 covers 13 residues. With V trimmed by 8 bases and J by 0 bases, 4 bases remained unmatched. From germline, CDR1 is MDHEN and CDR2 SYDVKM. CDR3 in DNA: TGTGCCAGCTTGGGACAGCACTCCTACGAGCAGTACTTC. Translation: CASLGQHSYEQYF.

With respect to this clone: This CDR3 fails to terminate in the conserved phenylalanine or tryptophan, so it likely reflects a read error. The CDR3 loop reads CAWSSGTDTQYS. As DNA, the CDR3 is TGTGCCTGGAGTTCCGGCACAGATACGCAGTATTCT. The chain links TRBV30 to TRBJ2-3; D is undetermined. Germline CDR1 is GTSNPN and CDR2 is SVGIG (reference sequence). The CDR3 loop spans 12 amino acids. Deletions cut 2 bases from V and 1 base from J, with 4 bases between.

V is TRBV2 and J is TRBJ1-4; 8 positions agree with TRBD1. In germline, CDR1 is SNHLY, CDR2 FYNNEI. V was pared by 6 bases and J by 11 bases, with 5 bases of the junction left unmatched. This CDR3 contains 12 residues. The CDR3, as DNA: TGTGCCAGCAGCCAGGACAGGGAGAAACTGTTTTTT. Its protein is CASSQDREKLFF.

The CDR3 DNA follows: TGTGCCAGCAGCCAGGGCGAGCGGGAGCGTAGCAATGAGCAGTTCTTC. Encoded protein: CASSQGERERSNEQFF. The chain has TRBV27 and TRBJ2-1, with 8 bases matching TRBD2. V shed 6 bases and J 6 bases; nucleotides not matched to a gene: 13. This CDR3 is built from 16 residues. Germline V CDR1 and CDR2: MNHEY, SMNVEV (reference sequence).